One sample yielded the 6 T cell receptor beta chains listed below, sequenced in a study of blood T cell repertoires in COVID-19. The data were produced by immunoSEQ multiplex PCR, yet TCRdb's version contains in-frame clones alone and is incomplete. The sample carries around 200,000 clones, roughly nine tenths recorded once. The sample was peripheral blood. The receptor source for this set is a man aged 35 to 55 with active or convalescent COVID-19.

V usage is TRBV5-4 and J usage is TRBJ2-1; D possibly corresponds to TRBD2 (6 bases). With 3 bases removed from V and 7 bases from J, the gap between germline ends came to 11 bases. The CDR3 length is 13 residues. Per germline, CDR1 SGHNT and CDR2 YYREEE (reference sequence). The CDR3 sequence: CASSSRLVNEQFF. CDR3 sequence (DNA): TGTGCCAGCAGCTCACGACTAGTAAATGAGCAGTTCTTC.

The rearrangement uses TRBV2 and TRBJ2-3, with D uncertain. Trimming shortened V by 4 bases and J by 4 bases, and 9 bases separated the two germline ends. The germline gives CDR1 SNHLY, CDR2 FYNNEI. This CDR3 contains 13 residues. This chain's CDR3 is CASSGQAPDTQYF. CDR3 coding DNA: TGTGCCAGCAGTGGTCAAGCGCCAGATACGCAGTATTTT.

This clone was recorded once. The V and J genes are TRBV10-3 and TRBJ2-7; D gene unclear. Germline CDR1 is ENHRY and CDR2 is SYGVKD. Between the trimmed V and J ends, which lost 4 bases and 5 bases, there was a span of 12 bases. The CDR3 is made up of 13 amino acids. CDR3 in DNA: TGTGCCATCAGTGCACTTCCAGGCGACGAGCAGTACTTC. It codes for CAISALPGDEQYF.

In DNA, the CDR3 is TGCACCAGCAGCCAAATGGGACTAGCGGGCTCCTACGAGCAGTACTTC. Its translation is CTSSQMGLAGSYEQYF. V usage is TRBV1 and J usage is TRBJ2-7; the table gives TRBD2 as D, unverified against the DNA. TRBV1 is labeled a pseudogene. This CDR3 is built from 16 residues.

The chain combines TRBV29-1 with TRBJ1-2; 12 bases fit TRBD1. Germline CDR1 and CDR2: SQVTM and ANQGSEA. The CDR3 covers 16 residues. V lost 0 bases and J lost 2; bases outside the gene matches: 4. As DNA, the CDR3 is TGCAGCGTTGAAGACGGGACAGGGGGCCTCAACTATGGCTACACCTTC. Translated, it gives CSVEDGTGGLNYGYTF.

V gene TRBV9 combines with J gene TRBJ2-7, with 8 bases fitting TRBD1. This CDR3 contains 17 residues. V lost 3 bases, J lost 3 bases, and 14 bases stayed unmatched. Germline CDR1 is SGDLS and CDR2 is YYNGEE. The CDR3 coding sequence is TGTGCCAGCAGCGCGGACATGTTCGGGACAGGATACTACGAGCAGTACTTC. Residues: CASSADMFGTGYYEQYF.